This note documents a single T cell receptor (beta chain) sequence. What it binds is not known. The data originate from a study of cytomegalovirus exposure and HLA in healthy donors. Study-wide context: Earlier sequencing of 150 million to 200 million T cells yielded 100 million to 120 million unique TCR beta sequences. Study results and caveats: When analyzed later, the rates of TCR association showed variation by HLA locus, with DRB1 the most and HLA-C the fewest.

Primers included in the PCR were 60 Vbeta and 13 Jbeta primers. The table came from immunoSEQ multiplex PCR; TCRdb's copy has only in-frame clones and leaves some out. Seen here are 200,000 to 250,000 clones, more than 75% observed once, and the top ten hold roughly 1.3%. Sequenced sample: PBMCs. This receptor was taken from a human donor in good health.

The CDR3 loop is CASSLARKDWPSYNEQFF. CDR3 nucleotide sequence: TGTGCCAGCAGCTTAGCTAGAAAGGACTGGCCCTCCTACAATGAGCAGTTCTTC. The chain combines TRBV7-2 with TRBJ2-1, with a possible D match to TRBD2 (5 bases). This CDR3 spans 18 amino acids. Trimming took 0 bases from V and 0 from J, leaving 15 bases between them. Germline assignment: CDR1 SGHTA and CDR2 FQGNSA.